The clone carrying this T cell receptor (beta chain) came up once. Its target is not known. A junction boundary mismatches the germline segment, possibly from a read error. These data come from a study of CD8 T cells in ankylosing spondylitis. Study-wide points: There was a TCR beta motif, made of several highly homologous variants, that appeared characteristic of ankylosing spondylitis blood.

TCRdb reanalysed the 5' RACE reads using MiXCR and keeps one entry per CDR3 protein. The sample has about 250,000 distinct CDR3 sequences, around 8% seen once; the top ten hold around 4.8%. Per the germline V gene, CDR1 is SGHRS and CDR2 is YFSETQ. This CDR3 spans 16 amino acids. This chain joins TRBV5-1 and TRBJ1-3; D remains ambiguous. The specimen sequenced was blood, either unsorted or a sorted T cell fraction (not recorded which). This clonotype was sampled from a female donor with ankylosing spondylitis or in good health (not recorded which). CDR3 in amino acids: CANSLDLNVDGSTIYF. In nucleotides, the CDR3 is TGCGCCAACAGCTTGGATCTTAATGTGGATGGAAGCACCATATATTTT.